This TCR beta chain was profiled in a study of blood T cells in healthy people across ages. This CDR3 spans 13 amino acids. Germline lookup yields CDR1 KGHDR and CDR2 SFDVKD. Trimming shortened V by 6 bases and J by 9 bases, and 15 bases separated the two germline ends. The authors ran a second PCR of about 7 to 11 cycles using a sample-barcoded 5' primer and a J-beta primer mix. Each cDNA was tagged by a template-switch adaptor containing 12 random nucleotides. TCRdb re-called the 5' RACE reads with MiXCR, one entry per CDR3 protein. The sample records 1,500,000 or so distinct CDR3 sequences, around 59% being singletons.

The chain has TRBV24-1 and TRBJ2-3, with a tentative D call TRBD2 (5 bases). The sequencing input was blood. This TCR was recovered from a man between 18 and 29 years old in good health. The CDR3 DNA follows: TGTGCCACCAGTAGGGAAGGACTGTTGACGCAGTATTTT. Its translation: CATSREGLLTQYF.